The clone carrying this T cell receptor (beta chain) appeared a few times. No antigen is known for it. The data derive from a study of response to subunit inactivated influenza vaccine. Whole-study findings and limits: There was a suggestion from the authors that each seasonal influenza vaccination recruits few new T cells.

Germline lookup yields CDR1 DFQATT and CDR2 SNEGSKA (reference sequence). The CDR3 length is 12 residues. V was clipped by 7 bases and J by 4 bases, with 11 bases between them. One entry per CDR3 protein, called by TCRdb with MiXCR from the RT-PCR reads. Of approximately 480,000 distinct CDR3 sequences in the sample, roughly 9.7% were seen once. The rearrangement uses TRBV20-1 and TRBJ1-5; D ambiguous. The TCR originated in a man over 45 who received an inactivated influenza vaccine. Sample: PBMCs from blood, taken 45 days after vaccination. The DNA of the CDR3 is TGCAGTGTTAGCTCCAGTAATCAGCCCCAGCATTTT. It codes for CSVSSSNQPQHF.